This T cell receptor beta chain derives from a study of patients and donors after allogeneic stem cell transplantation. The CDR3 consists of 15 residues. MiXCR was run by TCRdb on the RT-PCR reads, yielding one entry per CDR3 protein. Among 15,000 to 25,000 distinct CDR3 sequences listed, roughly 4.5% were seen once. The sample consisted of blood, either unsorted or a sorted T cell fraction (not recorded which). The chain joins TRBV21-1 to TRBJ1-4; the tabulated D call, TRBD1, remains unverified against the DNA. TRBV21-1 is flagged as a pseudogene. This TCR came from a human donor who was either an allogeneic HSCT recipient or a stem cell or donor lymphocyte infusion donor (not recorded which). It is not recorded whose cells these are; they may come from a transplant donor. The chain's CDR3 is CASRLEGGRREKLFF. The CDR3, as DNA: TGTGCCAGCCGCCTAGAGGGGGGGCGCCGGGAAAAACTGTTTTTT.